This T cell receptor (beta chain) was found in a study of blood T cell repertoires in COVID-19. Original processing methods: Amplifying reference gene primers gave estimates of nucleated cell counts. Profiling relied on immunoSEQ multiplex PCR, and the TCRdb table lists in-frame clones only, not all of them. V and J calls and clone size are those listed in that table; D and trimming were worked out from the DNA. Of just over 95,000 clones listed, 82% are singletons. This clone occurred a few times. The sequencing sample was made of peripheral blood. The clonotype comes from a man older than 75 with acute or convalescent COVID-19.

CDR3 sequence: CASSLRDRADSPLHF. In DNA, the CDR3 is TGTGCCAGCAGCCTCCGGGACAGGGCTGATTCACCCCTCCACTTT. The chain couples TRBV6-5 to TRBJ1-6; 9 nucleotides agree with TRBD1. CDR3 size: 15 residues. Germline V CDR1 and CDR2: MNHEY, SVGAGI. V shed 6 bases, J shed 8 bases, and the junction held 8 bases outside the gene matches.